This record concerns one T cell receptor beta chain sequence. Its specificity is not known. The source of the sample is a study of regulatory T cells in long-lasting Graves disease. Study findings and constraints: Repertoires from persistent disease leaned toward TRBV28, TRBJ1-2 and TRBJ2-5.

Time point specified: newly diagnosed GD, antithyroid drugs for less than 3 months. The TCR library used RNA extracted from PBMCs. In this cohort, patients came from an endocrinology department located in Xi'an, China. CDR3 length: 17 residues. The V end was cut by 4 bases, the J end by 0 bases, with 16 bases between. Germline lookup yields CDR1 MNHNS and CDR2 SASEGT. CDR3 regions were amplified by Arm-PCR using iRepertoire HTBI primers to build TCR beta libraries. One entry per CDR3 protein results from TCRdb running MiXCR on the multiplex PCR reads. Counted here are over 500,000 distinct CDR3 sequences, about 16% occurring once; the ten biggest clones make up around 12%. A further study also used this sample, focusing on T cells in Graves' hyperthyroidism and ophthalmopathy. That investigation notes: Clonotypes that were expanded in thyroid above 0.001 mostly appeared in blood too.

The J gene is TRBJ2-4, the V gene TRBV6-1, with D possibly TRBD2 on 6 matching bases. Here the sequenced sample was peripheral blood mononuclear cells (PBMCs), taken at new diagnosis, from a patient treated with antithyroid drugs. The receptor's source is a man aged 18 to 30 with Graves disease. This chain's CDR3 is CASSVPRGQGAKNIQYF. CDR3 DNA: TGTGCCAGCAGTGTACCGCGGGGTCAGGGAGCCAAAAACATTCAGTACTTC.